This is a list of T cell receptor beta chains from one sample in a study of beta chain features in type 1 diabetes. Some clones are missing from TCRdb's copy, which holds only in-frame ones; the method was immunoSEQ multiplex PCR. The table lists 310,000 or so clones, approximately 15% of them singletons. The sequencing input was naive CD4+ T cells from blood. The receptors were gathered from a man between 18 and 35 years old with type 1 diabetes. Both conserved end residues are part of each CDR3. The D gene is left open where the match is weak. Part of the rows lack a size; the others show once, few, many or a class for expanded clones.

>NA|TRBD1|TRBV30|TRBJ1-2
TGTGCCTGGAGTTTTCAGGGGGATGGTGGCTACACCTTC
CAWSFQGDGGYTF
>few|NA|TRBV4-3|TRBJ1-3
TGCGCCAGCAGCCAAACTGTTTCTCCTGGAAACACCATATATTTT
CASSQTVSPGNTIYF
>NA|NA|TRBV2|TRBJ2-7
TGTGCCAGCGCCCGCGGGCAGAGCTACGAGCAGTACTTC
CASARGQSYEQYF
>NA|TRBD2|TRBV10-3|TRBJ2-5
TGTGCCATCAGAGGGACTAGCGGACAAGAGACCCAGTACTTC
CAIRGTSGQETQYF
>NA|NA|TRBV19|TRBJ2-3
TGTGCACCCGTCCGGGGGTCCACAGATACGCAGTATTTT
CAPVRGSTDTQYF
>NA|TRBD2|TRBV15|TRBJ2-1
TGTGCCACCGGACATATGGGGATGAGCGGGGCCTACAATGAGCAGTTCTTC
CATGHMGMSGAYNEQFF
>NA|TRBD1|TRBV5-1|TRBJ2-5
TGCGCCAGCAGCATACAGGGGTACCAAGAGACCCAGTACTTC
CASSIQGYQETQYF
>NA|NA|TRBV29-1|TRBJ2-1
TGCAGCGGGGGGCCCTACAATGAGCAGTTCTTC
CSGGPYNEQFF
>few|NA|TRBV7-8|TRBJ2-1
TGTGCCAGCAGCCGAGGTGGCTTTAAATACAATGAGCAGTTCTTC
CASSRGGFKYNEQFF
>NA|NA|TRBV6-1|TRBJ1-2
TGTGCCAGCAGACATCAACAGGAAACCTATGGCTACACCTTC
CASRHQQETYGYTF
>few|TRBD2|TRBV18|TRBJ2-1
TGTGCCAGCTCACCTCGGACGGCGGGACTAAATGAGCAGTTCTTC
CASSPRTAGLNEQFF
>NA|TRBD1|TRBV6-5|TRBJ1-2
TGTGCCAGCAGTAGACAGGGCCGGGCTGGCTACACCTTC
CASSRQGRAGYTF
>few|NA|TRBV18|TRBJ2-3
TGTGCCAGCTCACCAAACGGGGATCGCACAGATACGCAGTATTTT
CASSPNGDRTDTQYF